The clone carrying this TCR beta chain appeared many times. Its specificity is not known. A single record per CDR3 protein comes from TCRdb applying MiXCR to the reads. The sample shows approximately 990,000 distinct CDR3 sequences, approximately 31% of them seen only once. The CDR3 has 15 amino acids. Trimming cost V 5 bases and J 6 bases, with 17 bases left between them. These data originate in a study of T cell repertoires in cytomegalovirus infection. Regarding the study as a whole: Carriers of CMV plus the relevant HLA were identified by cumulative public TCR beta family frequency. Across the ex vivo response, the dominant clonotypes were HLA-C-restricted CMV-specific TCR beta clonotypes.

Sequencing was performed on cultured CD8+ T cells from PBMCs, taken from culture after CMV antigen stimulation. The TCR was taken from a human donor in good health (CMV status not recorded). Some clones in this sample may be carry-over from other donors' samples. This chain links TRBV12-3 or TRBV12-4 with TRBJ2-1; TRBD2 is a possible D gene (7 bases). The CDR3, as DNA: TGTGCCAGCAGTCCCTGGGGGGGGCGCACCAATGAGCAGTTCTTC. Translation gives CASSPWGGRTNEQFF.